The text below deals with one T cell receptor (beta chain). Method: immunoSEQ multiplex PCR; TCRdb's copy keeps in-frame clones and lacks some. The sample has fewer than 90,000 clones; about nine tenths are singletons. CDR3 length equals 14 residues. Unmatched junction bases numbered 8, after V lost 8 bases and J lost 3 bases. Germline CDR1 reads LNHDA; CDR2 reads SQIVND (reference sequence). This record comes from a study of blood T cell repertoires in COVID-19. Study context: Sites in the United States, Italy and Spain provided acute and convalescent COVID-19 samples.

The rearrangement links TRBV19 to TRBJ1-2; 8 bases are shared with TRBD1. This TCR came from a male donor with acute or convalescent COVID-19. The sequencing input was peripheral blood. This chain's CDR3 is CASAAGGAHYGYTF. As DNA, the CDR3 is TGTGCCAGTGCTGCAGGGGGCGCGCACTATGGCTACACCTTC. The full variable domain, in which reference TRBV19 and TRBJ1-2 provide the parts outside the CDR3, is DGGITQSPKYLFRKEGQNVTLSCEQNLNHDAMYWYRQDPGQGLRLIYYSQIVNDFQKGDIAEGYSVSREKKESFPLTVTSAQKNPTAFYLCASAAGGAHYGYTFGSGTRLTVV.